Below, 14 T cell receptor beta chains from the same sample are listed, as sequenced in a study of technical replicates of blood from a few donors. Clones were read by immunoSEQ multiplex PCR, and TCRdb kept only the in-frame ones, dropping some. The repertoire holds 60,000 to 80,000 clones, with roughly nine tenths as singletons. The specimen sequenced was PBMCs. The receptors originated from a human donor in good health. Some clones in this sample may be carry-over from other donors' samples.

The V call is TRBV20-1, the J call TRBJ1-1, with no clear D. CDR3 length: 10 residues. Germline V gene data show CDR1 as DFQATT and CDR2 as SNEGSKA (reference sequence). The V and J ends lost 2 bases and 6 bases respectively, with 4 bases between them. The CDR3 sequence is CSARSAEAFF. CDR3 bases: TGCAGTGCTAGATCCGCTGAAGCTTTCTTT.

The table lists this clone with a few counts. This chain joins TRBV6-5 and TRBJ2-3, with D hard to call. V gave up 0 bases and J gave up 2 bases, with 9 bases separating them. The germline V gene has CDR1 MNHEY and CDR2 SVGAGI. CDR3 length equals 15 residues. In DNA form, the CDR3 reads TGTGCCAGCAGTTACTCGAGTCCTGACACAGATACGCAGTATTTT. Its protein product is CASSYSSPDTDTQYF.

The V gene is TRBV7-6, the J gene TRBJ2-3; no clear D. This CDR3 has 12 residues. The V gene lost 5 bases and the J gene lost 6 bases, with 9 bases spanning the gap. CDR1 SGHVS and CDR2 FNYEAQ come from the germline V gene. DNA of the CDR3: TGTGCCAGCAGCCCCACCGGGGATACGCAGTATTTT. Residues: CASSPTGDTQYF.

This chain connects TRBV4-2 to TRBJ2-4, with D possibly matching TRBD2 (6 bases). The CDR3 has 17 amino acids. V was cut by 1 base and J by 0 bases, with 13 bases left in between. Germline values: CDR1 LGHNA, CDR2 YNFKEQ. The CDR3 bases are TGTGCCAGCAGCCAAGGGCGCAGGGACTTAGCCAAAAACATTCAGTACTTC. Translating it yields CASSQGRRDLAKNIQYF.

Here the CDR3 DNA reads TGTGCCAGAAGCACTATGGGGACTTTAAGCTCCTACGAGCAGTACTTC. Amino acid sequence: CARSTMGTLSSYEQYF. The chain joins TRBV5-3 to TRBJ2-7; D possibly corresponds to TRBD2 (6 bases). TRBV5-3 is an ORF, and what it does is uncertain. This CDR3 region has 16 residues. Between the trimmed V and J ends, which lost 4 bases and 0 bases, there was a span of 17 bases.

The chain is built from TRBV4-2 and TRBJ2-7, with a tentative D call TRBD1 (5 bases). The CDR3 runs to 14 residues. V was cut by 1 base and J by 3 bases, with 10 bases left in between. Germline CDR1 is LGHNA and CDR2 is YNFKEQ. The CDR3, as DNA: TGTGCCAGCAGCCAAGGAACAGGCGACTACGAGCAGTACTTC. Translation gives CASSQGTGDYEQYF.

This sequence joins TRBV7-8 and TRBJ1-5; D is possibly TRBD1 (6 bases). With 4 bases removed from V and 0 bases from J, the gap between germline ends came to 19 bases. CDR1 and CDR2 (germline): SGHVS, FQNEAQ. This CDR3 has 18 amino acids. CDR3 nucleotides: TGTGCCAGCAGCTCCCGGGACACGTGGACCCATAGCAATCAGCCCCAGCATTTT. Its protein is CASSSRDTWTHSNQPQHF.

The chain joins TRBV2 to TRBJ1-2; 7 bases map to TRBD1. With V trimmed by 4 bases and J by 6 bases, 11 bases remained unmatched. This CDR3 has 15 amino acids. CDR1 and CDR2 (germline): SNHLY, FYNNEI. CDR3 nucleotides: TGTGCCAGCAGTGGAGACAGGGTTATAAGGCATGGCTACACCTTC. It translates to CASSGDRVIRHGYTF. Filled out from reference TRBV2 and TRBJ1-2, the complete variable domain reads EPEVTQTPSHQVTQMGQEVILRCVPISNHLYFYWYRQILGQKVEFLVSFYNNEISEKSEIFDDQFSVERPDGSNFTLKIRSTKLEDSAMYFCASSGDRVIRHGYTFGSGTRLTVV.

The genes are TRBV4-1 and TRBJ1-1, with D unclear. The germline V gene encodes CDR1 MGHRA and CDR2 YSYEKL. This CDR3 is built from 15 residues. The ends were cut back, 3 bases at V and 7 bases at J, with 18 bases in the middle. CDR3 amino acids: CASSHPEGVLGEAFF. The CDR3 DNA is TGCGCCAGCAGCCATCCCGAGGGAGTACTCGGTGAAGCTTTCTTT.

The rearrangement uses TRBV2 and TRBJ2-3; 13 bases map to TRBD2. CDR1 is SNHLY and CDR2 is FYNNEI in the germline V gene. With V trimmed by 4 bases and J by 4 bases, 8 bases remained unmatched. This CDR3 has 17 residues. In DNA form, the CDR3 reads TGTGCCAGCAGTGGGGGGGCACTAGCGGGAGGGGCAGATACGCAGTATTTT. Its translation: CASSGGALAGGADTQYF.

The chain joins TRBV2 to TRBJ2-7; tentative D call: TRBD1 (5 bases). The CDR3 sequence is 13 residues long. Germline lookup yields CDR1 SNHLY and CDR2 FYNNEI. V lost 4 bases and J 1 base, leaving 8 bases between the germline ends. The CDR3 DNA reads TGTGCCAGCAGTGGACAGCGTTCCTACGAGCAGTACTTC. Translating gives CASSGQRSYEQYF.

The table lists this clone with a few counts. V and J are TRBV9 and TRBJ2-2, with D unclear. Germline assignment: CDR1 SGDLS and CDR2 YYNGEE. CDR3 length: 16 amino acids. Trimming shortened V by 3 bases and J by 0 bases, and 12 bases separated the two germline ends. CDR3 nucleotide sequence: TGTGCCAGCAGCGAAGTGGCAGGCCCGAACACCGGGGAGCTGTTTTTT. It codes for CASSEVAGPNTGELFF.

The V gene is TRBV4-1, the J gene TRBJ2-7, with 7 bases that match TRBD1. With V trimmed by 4 bases and J by 3 bases, 6 bases remained unmatched. Germline-derived CDR1 and CDR2 are MGHRA and YSYEKL. This CDR3 has 14 amino acids. CDR3: CASSRPGQSYEQYF. The CDR3 DNA is TGCGCCAGCAGCCGCCCGGGACAGAGCTACGAGCAGTACTTC.

The CDR3 is CASSVGGVSFSGNTIYF. CDR3 nucleotides: TGTGCCAGCAGCGTAGGCGGCGTGAGCTTCTCTGGAAACACCATATATTTT. V gene TRBV9 combines with J gene TRBJ1-3; unclear D gene. Germline-derived CDR1 and CDR2 are SGDLS and YYNGEE. The germline V and J ends were trimmed by 0 bases and 0 bases, with 13 bases remaining between them. This CDR3 has 17 amino acids.